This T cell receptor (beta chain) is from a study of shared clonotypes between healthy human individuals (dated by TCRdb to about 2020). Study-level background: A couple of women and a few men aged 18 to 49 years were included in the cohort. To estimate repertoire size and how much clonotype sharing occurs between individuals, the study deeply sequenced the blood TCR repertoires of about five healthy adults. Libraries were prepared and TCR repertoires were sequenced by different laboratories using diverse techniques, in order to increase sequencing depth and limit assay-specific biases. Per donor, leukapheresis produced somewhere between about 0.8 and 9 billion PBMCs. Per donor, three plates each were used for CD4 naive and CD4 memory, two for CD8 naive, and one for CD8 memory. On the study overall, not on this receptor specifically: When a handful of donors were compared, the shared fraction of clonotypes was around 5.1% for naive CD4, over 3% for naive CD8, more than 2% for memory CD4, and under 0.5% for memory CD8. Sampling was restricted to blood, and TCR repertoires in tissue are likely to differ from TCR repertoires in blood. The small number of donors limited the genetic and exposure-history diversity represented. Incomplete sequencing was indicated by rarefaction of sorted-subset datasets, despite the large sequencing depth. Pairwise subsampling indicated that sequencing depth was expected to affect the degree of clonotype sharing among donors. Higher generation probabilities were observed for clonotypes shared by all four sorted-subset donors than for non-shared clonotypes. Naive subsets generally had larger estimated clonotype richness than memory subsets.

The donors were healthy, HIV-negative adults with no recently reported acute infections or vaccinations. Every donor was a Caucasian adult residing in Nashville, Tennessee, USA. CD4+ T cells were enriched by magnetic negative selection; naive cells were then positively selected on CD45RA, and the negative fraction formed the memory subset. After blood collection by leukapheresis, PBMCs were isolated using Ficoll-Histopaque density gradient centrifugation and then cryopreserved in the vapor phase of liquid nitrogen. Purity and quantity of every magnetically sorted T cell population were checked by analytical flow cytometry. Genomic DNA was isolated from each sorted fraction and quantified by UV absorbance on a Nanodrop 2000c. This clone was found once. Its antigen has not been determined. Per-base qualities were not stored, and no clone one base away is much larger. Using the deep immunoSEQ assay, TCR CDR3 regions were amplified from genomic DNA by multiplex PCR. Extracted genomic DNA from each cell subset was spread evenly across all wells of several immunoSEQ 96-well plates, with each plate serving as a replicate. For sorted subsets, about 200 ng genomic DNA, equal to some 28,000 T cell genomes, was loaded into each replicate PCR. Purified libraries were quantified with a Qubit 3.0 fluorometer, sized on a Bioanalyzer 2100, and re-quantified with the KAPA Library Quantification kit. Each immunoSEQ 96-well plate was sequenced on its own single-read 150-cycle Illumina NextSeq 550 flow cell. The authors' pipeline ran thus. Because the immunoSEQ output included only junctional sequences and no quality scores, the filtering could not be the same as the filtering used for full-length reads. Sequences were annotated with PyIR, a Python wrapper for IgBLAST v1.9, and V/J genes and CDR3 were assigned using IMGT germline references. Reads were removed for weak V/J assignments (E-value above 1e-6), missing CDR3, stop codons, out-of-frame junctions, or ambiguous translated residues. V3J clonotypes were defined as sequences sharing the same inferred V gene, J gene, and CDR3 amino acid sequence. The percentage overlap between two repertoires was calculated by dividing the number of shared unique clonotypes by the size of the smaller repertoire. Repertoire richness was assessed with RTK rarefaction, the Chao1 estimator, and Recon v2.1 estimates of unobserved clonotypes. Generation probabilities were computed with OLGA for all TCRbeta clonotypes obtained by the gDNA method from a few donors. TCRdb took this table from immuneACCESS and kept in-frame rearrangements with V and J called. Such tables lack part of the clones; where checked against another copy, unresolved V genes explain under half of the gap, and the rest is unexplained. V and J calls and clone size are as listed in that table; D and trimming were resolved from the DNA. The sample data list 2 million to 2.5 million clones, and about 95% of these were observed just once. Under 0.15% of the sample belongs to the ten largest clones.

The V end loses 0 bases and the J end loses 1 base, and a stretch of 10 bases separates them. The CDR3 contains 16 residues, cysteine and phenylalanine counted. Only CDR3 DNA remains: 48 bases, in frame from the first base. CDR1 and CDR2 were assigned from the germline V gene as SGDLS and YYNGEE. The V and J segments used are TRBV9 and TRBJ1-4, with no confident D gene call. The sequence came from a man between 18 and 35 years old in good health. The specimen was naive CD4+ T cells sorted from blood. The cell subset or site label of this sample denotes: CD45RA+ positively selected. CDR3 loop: CASSVGTTVTNEKLFF. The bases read TGTGCCAGCAGCGTAGGGACCACAGTAACTAATGAAAAACTGTTTTTT.